A selection of T cell receptor beta chains follows, all from one sample in a study of HIV-infected patients and healthy controls. TCRdb reprocessed the 5' RACE reads via MiXCR and lists one record per CDR3 protein. The sample holds around 2,300 distinct CDR3 sequences, approximately 15% seen once. Source: blood, taken during antiretroviral therapy. These receptors came from an adult with HIV infection. Both conserved end residues are trimmed from each CDR3. A D gene is named only where the DNA matches it firmly.

J gene	D gene	V gene	CDR3 protein
TRBJ2-2	TRBD1	TRBV25-1	ASSEYQGARTGELF
TRBJ2-7	.	TRBV28	ASSPRGGVYEQY
TRBJ1-1	.	TRBV29-1	SVVRQDQTEAF
TRBJ2-1	.	TRBV5-1	ASSSTGLPNEQF
TRBJ2-6	.	TRBV15	ATSRVATGANVLT
TRBJ1-2	.	TRBV11-3	ASSLDRVDSHGYT
TRBJ2-7	.	TRBV2	AGAVEGEQY
TRBJ2-7	TRBD1	TRBV6-2/TRBV6-3	ASRRGQGRTYEQY
TRBJ2-1	TRBD2	TRBV12-3/TRBV12-4	ASSPGTSGRGKF
TRBJ1-1	TRBD1	TRBV5-1	ASSEIDRVNTEAF
TRBJ1-1	.	TRBV6-2/TRBV6-3	ASSYPDTEAF
TRBJ2-5	.	TRBV14	ASSQDQETDPTKETQY
TRBJ2-7	TRBD2	TRBV11-2	ASRLVLAGGEQY
TRBJ1-1	.	TRBV6-2/TRBV6-3	ASSYFTGTEAF
TRBJ2-1	.	TRBV6-2/TRBV6-3	ASKRSSYNEQF
TRBJ1-1	.	TRBV4-3	ASSQDRNSNTEAF
TRBJ1-5	TRBD1	TRBV4-1	ASSRTGGDNQPQH
TRBJ2-7	TRBD2	TRBV20-1	SARDLAGGPPYEQY